This T cell receptor (beta chain) was sequenced for a study of beta chain features in type 1 diabetes. Worth noting for this clone: The antigen remains undetermined.

The whole isolated RNA underwent reverse transcription, so sequencing captured expressed TCRB transcripts. This table comes from immunoSEQ multiplex PCR, and its TCRdb copy is limited to in-frame clones, with some not included. This table has a few hundred thousand clones, roughly 24% appearing once. The study's findings and limits: PCR may have favored shorter templates equally in patients and controls. In all four CD4+ subsets, TCRB CDR3 length was significantly, moderately reduced in type 1 diabetes.

J gave up 4 bases and V 1 base, and 3 bases lay outside the gene matches. This CDR3 region has 14 residues. CDR1 and CDR2 (germline): MGHRA, YSYEKL. The receptor's source is a woman in her 30s with type 1 diabetes. Sequenced material: naive CD4+ T cells from blood. The rearrangement links TRBV4-1 to TRBJ1-2, with 7 positions matching TRBD1. As DNA, the CDR3 is TGCGCCAGCAGCCAAGGGACAGGAGGCTATGGCTACACCTTC. Protein product: CASSQGTGGYGYTF.